Each of the 8 T cell receptor beta chains below was sequenced from the same sample in a study of blood T cells in healthy people across ages. Primed by a sample-barcoded 5' primer and a J-beta primer mix, a second PCR proceeded for roughly 6 to 12 cycles. MiXCR, run by TCRdb on the 5' RACE reads, gives a single entry per CDR3 protein. The sample shows fewer than 2 million distinct CDR3 sequences, roughly 43% of them seen only once. The sequenced material came from blood. The receptors come from a human donor in good health.

In this sample, this clonotype turned up a few times. The chain couples TRBV9 to TRBJ1-2; 7 bases agree with TRBD1. The germline CDR1 and CDR2 sequences are SGDLS and YYNGEE. This CDR3 contains 14 residues. V shed 5 bases and J 2 bases; nucleotides not matched to a gene: 6. The CDR3 loop reads CASRTGDGNYGYTF. In nucleotides, the CDR3 is TGTGCCAGCAGAACAGGGGATGGGAACTATGGCTACACCTTC. The variable domain in full, with the rest retrieved from reference TRBV9 and TRBJ1-2, is DSGVTQTPKHLITATGQRVTLRCSPRSGDLSVYWYQQSLDQGLQFLIQYYNGEERAKGNILERFSAQQFPDLHSELNLSSLELGDSALYFCASRTGDGNYGYTFGSGTRLTVV.

The rearrangement links TRBV28 to TRBJ1-2, with a possible D match to TRBD1 (5 bases). Germline CDR1 is MDHEN and CDR2 is SYDVKM. Trimming pared 11 bases from V and 7 bases from J, leaving 20 bases between. This CDR3 region has 13 residues. CDR3 DNA sequence: TGTGCCGTGTCGCGGGGGTCTATTGGTGGCTACACCTTC. Protein sequence: CAVSRGSIGGYTF.

This chain uses TRBV6-2 or TRBV6-3 with TRBJ2-1, with a tentative D call TRBD2 (5 bases). The CDR3 extends over 14 amino acids. The germline V and J ends were trimmed by 5 bases and 7 bases, with 15 bases remaining between them. Per the germline V gene, CDR1 is MNHEY and CDR2 is SVGEGT. The CDR3 nucleotides are TGTGCCAGCAGTAAGGACTTCACCATAAATGAGCAGTTCTTC. This gives the protein CASSKDFTINEQFF.

In its sample, this clonotype was seen a few times. The chain employs TRBV29-1 and TRBJ2-3; D is perhaps TRBD1 or TRBD2 (5 bases each). The CDR3 totals 14 residues. The germline gives CDR1 SQVTM, CDR2 ANQGSEA. The V end lost 7 bases, the J end lost 8 bases, and 22 bases lay between the germline ends. The CDR3, as DNA: TGCAGCGGCAAAAGCAGGGACGTGATAGGTACGCAGTATTTT. Residues: CSGKSRDVIGTQYF.

The genes are TRBV12-3 or TRBV12-4 and TRBJ1-2; TRBD1 is a possible D gene (5 bases). The V end lost 2 bases, the J end lost 7 bases, and 17 bases lay between the germline ends. The CDR3 covers 15 residues. Here the CDR3 reads CASSLHGASESGYTF. The CDR3 DNA sequence: TGTGCCAGCAGTTTACATGGGGCTTCGGAGAGTGGCTACACCTTC.

This clonotype has a count of ten or more. This chain links TRBV5-1 with TRBJ2-1; 8 bases fit TRBD2. From germline, CDR1 is SGHRS and CDR2 YFSETQ. The ends lost 6 bases at V and 6 bases at J; junction bases unmatched: 5. The CDR3 loop spans 13 amino acids. The CDR3 DNA reads TGCGCCAGCACCCCGGGGGGGACCAATGAGCAGTTCTTC. This gives the protein CASTPGGTNEQFF.

J is TRBJ2-1 and V is TRBV7-2; 9 bases line up with TRBD2. V was clipped by 0 bases and J by 9 bases; unmatched bases: 9. Looked up from germline, CDR1 is SGHTA and CDR2 is FQGNSA. There are 16 residues in the CDR3. CDR3 in DNA: TGTGCCAGCAGCTTAGCTCGCGGGGGGGCCCTTCGTGAGCAGTTCTTC. The encoded protein is CASSLARGGALREQFF.

The V and J genes are TRBV7-8 and TRBJ1-2; D perhaps matches TRBD1 (6 bases). Trimming shortened V by 1 base and J by 8 bases, and 29 bases separated the two germline ends. The CDR3 is 19 amino acids. CDR1 is SGHVS and CDR2 is FQNEAQ in the germline V gene. The CDR3: CASSLVGFQFWTDSIGYTF. The CDR3 nucleotides are TGTGCCAGCAGCTTAGTCGGATTTCAATTTTGGACAGACTCTATCGGCTACACCTTC. The entire variable domain, with the rest obtained from reference TRBV7-8 and TRBJ1-2, is as follows: GAGVSQSPRYKVAKRGQDVALRCDPISGHVSLFWYQQALGQGPEFLTYFQNEAQLDKSGLPSDRFFAERPEGSVSTLKIQRTQQEDSAVYLCASSLVGFQFWTDSIGYTFGSGTRLTVV.